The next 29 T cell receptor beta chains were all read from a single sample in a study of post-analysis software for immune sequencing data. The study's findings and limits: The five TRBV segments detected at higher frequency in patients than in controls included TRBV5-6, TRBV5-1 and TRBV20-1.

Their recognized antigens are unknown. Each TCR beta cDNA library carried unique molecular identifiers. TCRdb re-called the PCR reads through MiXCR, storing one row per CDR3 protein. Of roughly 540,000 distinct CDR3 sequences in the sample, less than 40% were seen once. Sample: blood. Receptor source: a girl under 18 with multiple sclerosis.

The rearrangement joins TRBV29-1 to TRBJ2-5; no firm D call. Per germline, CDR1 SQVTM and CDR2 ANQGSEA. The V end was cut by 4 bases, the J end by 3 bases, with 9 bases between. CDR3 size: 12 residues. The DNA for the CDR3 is TGCAGCGTTGGTACAGAGAAAGAGACCCAGTACTTC. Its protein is CSVGTEKETQYF.

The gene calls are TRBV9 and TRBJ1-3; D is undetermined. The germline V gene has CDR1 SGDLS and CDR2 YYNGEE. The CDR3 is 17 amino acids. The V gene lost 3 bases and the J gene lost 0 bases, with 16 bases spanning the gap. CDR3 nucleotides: TGTGCCAGCAGCGCAGCCTTAGGGCGGGCCTCTGGAAACACCATATATTTT. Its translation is CASSAALGRASGNTIYF.

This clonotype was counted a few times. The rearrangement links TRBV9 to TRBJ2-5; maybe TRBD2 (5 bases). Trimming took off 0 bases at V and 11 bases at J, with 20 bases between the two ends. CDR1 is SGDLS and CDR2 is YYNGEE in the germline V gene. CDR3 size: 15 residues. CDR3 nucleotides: TGTGCCAGCAGCGTAGCCCCAGCGTCAGAATGGGAGCAGTACTTC. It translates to CASSVAPASEWEQYF.

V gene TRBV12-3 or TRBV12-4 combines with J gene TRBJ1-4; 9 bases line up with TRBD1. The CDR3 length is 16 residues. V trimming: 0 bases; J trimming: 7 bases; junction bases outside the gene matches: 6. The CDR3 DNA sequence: TGTGCCAGCAGTTTAGCGACGACAGGGGGACGTGAAAAACTGTTTTTT. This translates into CASSLATTGGREKLFF.

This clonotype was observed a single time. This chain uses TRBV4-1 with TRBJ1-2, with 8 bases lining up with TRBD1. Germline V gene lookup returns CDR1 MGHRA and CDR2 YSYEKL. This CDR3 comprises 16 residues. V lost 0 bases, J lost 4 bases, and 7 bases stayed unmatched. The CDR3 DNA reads TGCGCCAGCAGCCAAGAGGCAGGGGGCCGGGGCTATGGCTACACCTTC. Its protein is CASSQEAGGRGYGYTF.

The CDR3 here is CSVSPPWDYANNEQYF. The CDR3 nucleotides are TGCAGCGTTTCCCCCCCATGGGACTACGCAAACAATGAGCAGTACTTC. V is TRBV29-1 and J is TRBJ2-5; 7 bases agree with TRBD2. Germline loops: CDR1 SQVTM, CDR2 ANQGSEA. The CDR3 has 16 amino acids. The V segment lost 5 bases and the J segment 11 bases; nucleotides outside the gene matches: 23.

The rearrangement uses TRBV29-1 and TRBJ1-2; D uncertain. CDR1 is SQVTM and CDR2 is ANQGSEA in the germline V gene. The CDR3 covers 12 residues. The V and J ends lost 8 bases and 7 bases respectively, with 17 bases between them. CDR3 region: CSFRSGSGGYTF. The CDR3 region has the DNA TGCAGCTTCCGATCGGGGAGTGGTGGCTACACCTTC. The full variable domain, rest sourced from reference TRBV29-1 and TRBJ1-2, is SAVISQKPSRDICQRGTSLTIQCQVDSQVTMMFWYRQQPGQSLTLIATANQGSEATYESGFVIDKFPISRPNLTFSTLTVSNMSPEDSSIYLCSFRSGSGGYTFGSGTRLTVV.

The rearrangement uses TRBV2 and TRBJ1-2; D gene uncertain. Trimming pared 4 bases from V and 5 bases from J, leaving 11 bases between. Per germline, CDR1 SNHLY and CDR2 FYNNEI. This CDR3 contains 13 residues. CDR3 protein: CASSVGRPYGYTF. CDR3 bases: TGTGCCAGCAGTGTAGGCAGGCCATATGGCTACACCTTC.

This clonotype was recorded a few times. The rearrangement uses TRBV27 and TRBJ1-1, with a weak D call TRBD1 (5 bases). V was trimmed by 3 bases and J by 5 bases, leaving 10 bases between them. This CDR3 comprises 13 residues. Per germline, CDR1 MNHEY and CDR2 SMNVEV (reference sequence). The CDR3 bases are TGTGCCAGCAGTTTGACCGAGGGGACTGAAGCTTTCTTT. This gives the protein CASSLTEGTEAFF.

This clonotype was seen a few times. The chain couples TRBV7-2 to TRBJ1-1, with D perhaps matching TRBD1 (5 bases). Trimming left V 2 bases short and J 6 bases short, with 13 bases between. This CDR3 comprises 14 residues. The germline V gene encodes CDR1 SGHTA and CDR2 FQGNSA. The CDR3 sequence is CASSLIRGVSEAFF. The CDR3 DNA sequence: TGTGCCAGCAGCTTAATAAGGGGCGTATCTGAAGCTTTCTTT.

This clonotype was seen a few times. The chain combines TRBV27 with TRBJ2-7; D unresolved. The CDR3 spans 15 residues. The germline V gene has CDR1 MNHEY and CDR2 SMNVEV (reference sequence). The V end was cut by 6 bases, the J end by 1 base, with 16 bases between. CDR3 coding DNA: TGTGCCAGCAGACCCGACCCCTGGGTATCCTACGAGCAGTACTTC. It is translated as CASRPDPWVSYEQYF.

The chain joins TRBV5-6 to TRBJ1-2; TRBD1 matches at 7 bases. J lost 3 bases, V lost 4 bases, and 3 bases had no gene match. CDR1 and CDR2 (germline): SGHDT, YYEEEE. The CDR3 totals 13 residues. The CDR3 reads CASSGDSYYGYTF. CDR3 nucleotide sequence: TGTGCCAGCAGCGGGGACAGTTACTATGGCTACACCTTC.

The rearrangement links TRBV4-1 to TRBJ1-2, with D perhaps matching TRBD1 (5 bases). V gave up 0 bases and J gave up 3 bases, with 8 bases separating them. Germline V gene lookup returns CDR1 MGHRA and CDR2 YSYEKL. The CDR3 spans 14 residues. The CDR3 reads CASSQDLTDYGYTF. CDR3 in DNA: TGCGCCAGCAGCCAAGATTTGACAGACTATGGCTACACCTTC.

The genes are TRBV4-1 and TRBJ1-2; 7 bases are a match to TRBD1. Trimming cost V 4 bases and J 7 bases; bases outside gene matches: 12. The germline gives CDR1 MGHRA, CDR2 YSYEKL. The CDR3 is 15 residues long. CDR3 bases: TGCGCCAGCAGCCCACAGGGGTGGCAGCGGGCTGGCTACACCTTC. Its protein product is CASSPQGWQRAGYTF.

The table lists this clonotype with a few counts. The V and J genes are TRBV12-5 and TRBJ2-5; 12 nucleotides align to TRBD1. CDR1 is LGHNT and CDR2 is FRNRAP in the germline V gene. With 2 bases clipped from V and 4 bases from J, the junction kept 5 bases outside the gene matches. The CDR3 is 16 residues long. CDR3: CASGLHGTGGAETQYF. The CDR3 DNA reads TGTGCTAGTGGTTTGCACGGGACAGGGGGCGCAGAGACCCAGTACTTC. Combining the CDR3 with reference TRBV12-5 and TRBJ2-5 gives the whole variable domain DARVTQTPRHKVTEMGQEVTMRCQPILGHNTVFWYRQTMMQGLELLAYFRNRAPLDDSGMPKDRFSAEMPDATLATLKIQPSEPRDSAVYFCASGLHGTGGAETQYFGPGTRLLVL.

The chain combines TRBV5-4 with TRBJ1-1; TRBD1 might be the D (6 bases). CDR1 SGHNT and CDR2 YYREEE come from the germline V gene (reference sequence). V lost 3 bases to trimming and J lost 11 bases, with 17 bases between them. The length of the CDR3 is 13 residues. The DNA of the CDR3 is TGTGCCAGCAGCTCTCGGGACAAGCTACAGGCTTTCTTT. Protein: CASSSRDKLQAFF.

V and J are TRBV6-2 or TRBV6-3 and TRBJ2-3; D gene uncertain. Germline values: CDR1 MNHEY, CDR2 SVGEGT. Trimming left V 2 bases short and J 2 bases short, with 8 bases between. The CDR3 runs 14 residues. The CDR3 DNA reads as TGTGCCAGCAGTTACCCCGAAGCCACAGATACGCAGTATTTT. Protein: CASSYPEATDTQYF.

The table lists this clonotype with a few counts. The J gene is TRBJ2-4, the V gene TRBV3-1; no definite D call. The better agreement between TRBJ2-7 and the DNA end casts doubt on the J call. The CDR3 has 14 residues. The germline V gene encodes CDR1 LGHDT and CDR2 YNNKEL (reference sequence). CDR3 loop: CASSQAAAKTEQYF. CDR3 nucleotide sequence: TGTGCCAGCAGCCAAGCCGCAGCGAAAACCGAGCAGTACTTC.

CDR3 loop: CASSLVGGMNTEAFF. The CDR3 nucleotides are TGTGCCAGCAGTCTTGTCGGGGGCATGAACACTGAAGCTTTCTTT. The chain joins TRBV27 to TRBJ1-1; D may be TRBD1 (6 bases). Trimming pared 5 bases from V and 0 bases from J, leaving 13 bases between. CDR3 length: 15 residues. CDR1 is MNHEY, CDR2 SMNVEV, per germline (reference sequence).

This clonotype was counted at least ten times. The CDR3 DNA follows: TGCGCCAGCAGCTCGGGACAAGGCCCCTATGGCTACACCTTC. As protein: CASSSGQGPYGYTF. The J gene is TRBJ1-2, the V gene TRBV4-1; D possibly corresponds to TRBD1 (6 bases). There are 14 residues in the CDR3. Germline CDR1 is MGHRA and CDR2 is YSYEKL. Trimming left V 5 bases short and J 4 bases short, with 14 bases between.

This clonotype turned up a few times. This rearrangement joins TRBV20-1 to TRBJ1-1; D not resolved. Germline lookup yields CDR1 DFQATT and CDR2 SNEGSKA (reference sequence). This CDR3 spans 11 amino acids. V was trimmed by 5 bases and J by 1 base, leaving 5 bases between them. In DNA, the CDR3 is TGCAGTGCTGGACCGAACACTGAAGCTTTCTTT. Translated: CSAGPNTEAFF.

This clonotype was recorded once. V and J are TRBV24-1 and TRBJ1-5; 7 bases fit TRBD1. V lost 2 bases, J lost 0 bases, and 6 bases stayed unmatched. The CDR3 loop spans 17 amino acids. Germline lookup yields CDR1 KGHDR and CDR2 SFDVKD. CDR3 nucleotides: TGTGCCACCAGTGATTCTGACCGGGACAGTAGCAATCAGCCCCAGCATTTT. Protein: CATSDSDRDSSNQPQHF.

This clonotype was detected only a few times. The CDR3 region has the DNA TGCAGTGCCTCCGAGGCCCTCTTCTCTGGGGCCAACGTCCTGACTTTC. It encodes CSASEALFSGANVLTF. The V gene is TRBV20-1, the J gene TRBJ2-6; D is unclear. The CDR3 consists of 16 residues. V shed 6 bases and J shed 0 bases, with 15 bases lying between them. Germline V gene data show CDR1 as DFQATT and CDR2 as SNEGSKA (reference sequence).

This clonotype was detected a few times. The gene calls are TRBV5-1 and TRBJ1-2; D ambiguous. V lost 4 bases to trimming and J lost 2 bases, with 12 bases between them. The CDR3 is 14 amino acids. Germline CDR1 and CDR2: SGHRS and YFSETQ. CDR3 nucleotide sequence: TGCGCCAGCAGCGCCGCGGGGAACAACTATGGCTACACCTTC. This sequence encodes CASSAAGNNYGYTF.

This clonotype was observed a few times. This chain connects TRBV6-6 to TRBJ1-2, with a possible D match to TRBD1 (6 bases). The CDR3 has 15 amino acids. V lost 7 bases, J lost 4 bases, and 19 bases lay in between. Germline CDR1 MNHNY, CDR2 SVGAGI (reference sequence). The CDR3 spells CASTRVAGGLYGYTF. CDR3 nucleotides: TGTGCCAGCACTAGAGTAGCCGGGGGCCTCTATGGCTACACCTTC.

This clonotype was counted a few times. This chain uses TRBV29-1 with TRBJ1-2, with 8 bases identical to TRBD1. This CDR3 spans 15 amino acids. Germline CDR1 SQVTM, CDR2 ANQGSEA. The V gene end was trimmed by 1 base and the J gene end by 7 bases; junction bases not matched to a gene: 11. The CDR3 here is CSVEAPDRVGVGYTF. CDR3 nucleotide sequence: TGCAGCGTTGAAGCCCCGGACAGGGTGGGGGTTGGCTACACCTTC.

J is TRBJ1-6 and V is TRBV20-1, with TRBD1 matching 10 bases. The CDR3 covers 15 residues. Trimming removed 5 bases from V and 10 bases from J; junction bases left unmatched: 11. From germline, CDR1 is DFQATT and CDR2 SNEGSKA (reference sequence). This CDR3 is CSAETGGGFGSPLHF. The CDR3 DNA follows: TGCAGTGCTGAGACAGGGGGCGGATTTGGATCACCCCTCCACTTT.

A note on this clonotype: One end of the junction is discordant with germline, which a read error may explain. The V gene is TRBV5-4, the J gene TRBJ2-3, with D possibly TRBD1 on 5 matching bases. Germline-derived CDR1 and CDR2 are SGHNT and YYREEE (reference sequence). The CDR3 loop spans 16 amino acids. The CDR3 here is CASSLRSAGITDAQYF. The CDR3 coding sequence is TGTGCCAGCAGCTTGAGGTCGGCAGGGATCACAGATGCGCAGTATTTT.

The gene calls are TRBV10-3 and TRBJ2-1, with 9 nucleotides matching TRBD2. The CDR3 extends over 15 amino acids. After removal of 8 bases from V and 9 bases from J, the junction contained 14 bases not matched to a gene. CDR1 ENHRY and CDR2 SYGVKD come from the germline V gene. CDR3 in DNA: TGTGCCATCCGCTCCGGGACTAGCCGATCTGGTGAGCAGTTCTTC. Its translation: CAIRSGTSRSGEQFF.